This TCR beta chain comes out of a study of beta chain features in type 1 diabetes. This CDR3 is built from 11 residues. Trimming removed 6 bases from V and 2 bases from J, with 4 bases in between. Germline CDR1 reads MDHEN; CDR2 reads SYDVKM. TCRB transcripts that were expressed got sequenced, as all of the isolated RNA had been reverse transcribed. Measured with immunoSEQ multiplex PCR; TCRdb has only the in-frame clones, and not every one. The sample consists of under 800,000 clones, roughly a sixth of them appearing once. This clone was seen more than once but under ten times. This sample also contains other DNA sequences that code for the same CDR3.

The clonotype originates from a man younger than 30 in good health. Sequencing was carried out using naive CD4+ T cells from blood. The chain recombines TRBV28 with TRBJ1-1; D uncertain. CDR3 DNA: TGTGCCAGCAGGCCAAACACTGAAGCTTTCTTT. It translates to CASRPNTEAFF.